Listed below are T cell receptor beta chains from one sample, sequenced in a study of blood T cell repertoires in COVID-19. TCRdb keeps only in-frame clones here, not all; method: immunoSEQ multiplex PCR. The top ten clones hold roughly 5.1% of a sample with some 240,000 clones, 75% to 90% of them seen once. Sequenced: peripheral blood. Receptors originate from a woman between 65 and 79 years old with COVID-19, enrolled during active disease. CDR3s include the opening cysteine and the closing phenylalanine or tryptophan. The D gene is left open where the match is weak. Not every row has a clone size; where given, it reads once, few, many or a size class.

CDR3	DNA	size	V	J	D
CASRRQGIKGGYTF	TGTGCCAGCCGGAGACAGGGGATCAAGGGAGGCTACACCTTC	NA	TRBV28	TRBJ1-2	TRBD1
CASSVAQGYWETQYF	TGTGCCAGCAGCGTAGCCCAGGGTTACTGGGAGACCCAGTACTTC	few	TRBV9	TRBJ2-5	NA
CATRPIGTPAGGEQFF	TGTGCCACCAGACCTATCGGGACACCTGCAGGGGGTGAGCAGTTCTTC	NA	TRBV15	TRBJ2-1	TRBD1
CSVAGKHRYNEQFF	TGCAGCGTTGCCGGGAAACACCGCTACAATGAGCAGTTCTTC	NA	TRBV29-1	TRBJ2-1	NA
CASSTGRGNRTRQETQYF	TGTGCCAGCAGCACGGGCCGGGGGAACCGAACCCGCCAAGAGACCCAGTACTTC	NA	TRBV5-6	TRBJ2-5	NA
CASSLPGVHETQYF	TGTGCCAGCAGCTTGCCGGGGGTTCATGAGACCCAGTACTTC	NA	TRBV5-8	TRBJ2-5	NA
CASSVGTGVGANVLTF	TGTGCCAGCAGCGTTGGGACAGGGGTTGGGGCCAACGTCCTGACTTTC	NA	TRBV5-4	TRBJ2-6	TRBD1
CATSRTGTEETQYF	TGTGCCACCAGCAGGACGGGGACAGAAGAGACCCAGTACTTC	once	TRBV15	TRBJ2-5	TRBD1
CASSRDLFEQFF	TGTGCCAGCTCCCGCGACTTATTTGAGCAGTTCTTC	NA	TRBV18	TRBJ2-1	NA
CASSHSSAGLPTNEQFF	TGTGCCAGCAGTCATTCATCCGCGGGACTACCTACGAATGAGCAGTTCTTC	once	TRBV6-2/TRBV6-3	TRBJ2-1	TRBD2
CASSLSTGQGFGGYTF	TGTGCCAGCAGCTTATCGACGGGACAGGGTTTTGGAGGCTACACCTTC	NA	TRBV7-9	TRBJ1-2	TRBD1
CASSQVWAGGGTGANVLTF	TGCGCCAGCAGCCAAGTTTGGGCAGGGGGCGGAACTGGGGCCAACGTCCTGACTTTC	NA	TRBV4-3	TRBJ2-6	TRBD1
CASSRELRDGNTIYF	TGTGCCAGCAGCCGAGAGCTCCGAGATGGAAACACCATATATTTT	NA	TRBV7-9	TRBJ1-3	NA
CAWRSTRNTEAFF	TGTGCCTGGAGATCGACACGCAACACTGAAGCTTTCTTT	NA	TRBV30	TRBJ1-1	NA
CASSYTSGSRVQYF	TGCGCCAGCAGTTATACTAGCGGCTCAAGGGTGCAGTACTTC	few	TRBV5-1	TRBJ2-7	TRBD2
CASLGRGGSYNEQFF	TGTGCCAGCCTGGGCAGGGGCGGCTCCTACAATGAGCAGTTCTTC	NA	TRBV7-9	TRBJ2-1	NA
CASSLNPGTEAFF	TGTGCCAGCAGCTTAAATCCGGGCACTGAAGCTTTCTTT	NA	TRBV7-9	TRBJ1-1	NA
CASSPLPLIQGAGGYTF	TGTGCCAGCAGTCCACTGCCCCTGATACAGGGGGCAGGGGGCTACACCTTC	NA	TRBV28	TRBJ1-2	TRBD1
CAWSVGLAGGYNEQFF	TGTGCCTGGAGTGTTGGCCTAGCGGGAGGGTACAATGAGCAGTTCTTC	NA	TRBV30	TRBJ2-1	TRBD2
CASSIGTSGRARWDEQFF	TGTGCCAGTAGTATCGGGACTAGCGGGAGGGCTCGGTGGGATGAGCAGTTCTTC	once	TRBV19	TRBJ2-1	TRBD2
CASSPTGQGVYEQYF	TGTGCCAGTAGTCCTACGGGACAGGGGGTTTACGAGCAGTACTTC	NA	TRBV19	TRBJ2-7	TRBD1
CASSWTGSYNEQFF	TGTGCCAGCAGCTGGACAGGGTCCTACAATGAGCAGTTCTTC	NA	TRBV11-2	TRBJ2-1	TRBD1
CASSLVTGGRTGELFF	TGTGCCAGCAGTTTAGTGACAGGGGGTCGGACCGGGGAGCTGTTTTTT	once	TRBV28	TRBJ2-2	TRBD1
CASSSITAYEQYF	TGTGCCAGCAGCTCCATTACAGCCTACGAGCAGTACTTC	few	TRBV7-2	TRBJ2-7	NA
CASSQTGGGTEAFF	TGTGCCAGTAGTCAGACAGGGGGAGGAACTGAAGCTTTCTTT	NA	TRBV19	TRBJ1-1	TRBD1
CASSNRGLAGYNEQFF	TGTGCCAGCAGTAACCGGGGACTAGCGGGGTACAATGAGCAGTTCTTC	NA	TRBV28	TRBJ2-1	TRBD2
CASSLLTSDRPYEQYF	TGTGCCAGCAGCTTATTAACATCGGACAGGCCCTACGAGCAGTACTTC	NA	TRBV7-2	TRBJ2-7	TRBD1
CASSYGTGAINQPQHF	TGTGCCAGCAGCTATGGGACAGGGGCGATAAATCAGCCCCAGCATTTT	NA	TRBV6-6	TRBJ1-5	TRBD1
CASTTVNSPLHF	TGTGCCAGTACGACAGTCAATTCACCCCTCCACTTT	NA	TRBV28	TRBJ1-6	NA
CASSPHLGAGGSETQYF	TGTGCCAGCAGTCCCCATTTAGGTGCGGGAGGTTCAGAGACCCAGTACTTC	few	TRBV11-2	TRBJ2-5	TRBD2
CASSLPDRVRRNEQFF	TGTGCCAGCAGCTTACCCGACAGGGTAAGAAGGAATGAGCAGTTCTTC	NA	TRBV7-8	TRBJ2-1	TRBD1
CATVGASDSYEQYF	TGTGCCACTGTAGGGGCTAGCGACTCCTACGAGCAGTACTTC	NA	TRBV6-6	TRBJ2-7	NA
CASSPGQGPINSYNEQFF	TGTGCCAGCTCGCCGGGACAGGGACCGATAAACTCCTACAATGAGCAGTTCTTC	NA	TRBV18	TRBJ2-1	TRBD1
CASSPLQGEYNEQFF	TGTGCCAGCTCACCCCTACAGGGGGAGTACAATGAGCAGTTCTTC	NA	TRBV18	TRBJ2-1	TRBD1
CASSVAGVWETGELFF	TGTGCCAGCAGCGTAGCGGGGGTGTGGGAAACCGGGGAGCTGTTTTTT	few	TRBV9	TRBJ2-2	NA
CASSLAVASLKAKNIQYF	TGTGCCAGCAGCTTAGCCGTGGCTAGCCTTAAAGCCAAAAACATTCAGTACTTC	NA	TRBV7-2	TRBJ2-4	NA
CAISEKRGQGPDNSPLHF	TGTGCCATCAGTGAGAAGAGGGGACAGGGGCCTGATAATTCACCCCTCCACTTT	NA	TRBV10-3	TRBJ1-6	TRBD1
CASSRDSSYEQYF	TGTGCCAGCAGCCGGGACAGCTCCTACGAGCAGTACTTC	NA	TRBV11-3	TRBJ2-7	TRBD1
CASSQGLAGTYEQYF	TGTGCCAGCAGCCAGGGACTAGCGGGGACCTACGAGCAGTACTTC	NA	TRBV5-4	TRBJ2-7	TRBD2
CASSVHLNNEQFF	TGTGCCAGCAGTGTCCACCTAAACAATGAGCAGTTCTTC	NA	TRBV2	TRBJ2-1	NA
CSVDPPRHRSLIDGGNEQFF	TGCAGCGTTGACCCCCCCCGCCACCGATCCCTGATCGACGGGGGGAATGAGCAGTTCTTC	NA	TRBV29-1	TRBJ2-1	TRBD2
CASSKVPSRSGVAGDSYNEQFF	TGTGCCAGCAGCAAAGTTCCCTCTCGAAGTGGGGTAGCGGGCGACTCCTACAATGAGCAGTTCTTC	NA	TRBV21-1	TRBJ2-1	NA
CASSLQRGSSYNEQFF	TGCGCCAGCAGCTTGCAGCGGGGAAGCTCCTACAATGAGCAGTTCTTC	NA	TRBV5-1	TRBJ2-1	TRBD2
CASIPTGRETQYF	TGTGCCAGCATCCCGACAGGGCGGGAGACCCAGTACTTC	once	TRBV6-5	TRBJ2-5	TRBD1
CASNLAPGFTEAFF	TGTGCCAGTAACCTAGCGCCGGGGTTCACTGAAGCTTTCTTT	NA	TRBV19	TRBJ1-1	NA
CASSLGLSNYGYTF	TGTGCCAGCAGTTTAGGACTTTCTAACTATGGCTACACCTTC	NA	TRBV28	TRBJ1-2	NA
CATVEAPKNIQYF	TGTGCCACTGTTGAAGCCCCCAAAAACATTCAGTACTTC	NA	TRBV19	TRBJ2-4	NA
CASSLEGLAGNEQFF	TGTGCCAGCAGCTTAGAGGGACTAGCGGGGAATGAGCAGTTCTTC	NA	TRBV11-3	TRBJ2-1	TRBD2
CASSLIGTGAKGSQYF	TGTGCCAGCAGTTTGATCGGGACAGGGGCGAAGGGGTCCCAGTACTTC	NA	TRBV27	TRBJ2-5	TRBD1
CASSPRSQTGRLVGEELFF	TGTGCCAGCTCACCACGTTCCCAGACAGGGCGGTTGGTGGGCGAGGAGCTGTTTTTT	NA	TRBV18	TRBJ2-2	TRBD1
CASSLGSGKYNEQFF	TGTGCCAGCAGCCTTGGTAGCGGGAAATACAATGAGCAGTTCTTC	once	TRBV7-3	TRBJ2-1	TRBD2
CASSDGQGRSGNTIYF	TGTGCCAGCAGCGACGGACAGGGTCGATCTGGAAACACCATATATTTT	NA	TRBV7-2	TRBJ1-3	TRBD1
CASSLTGGLTSTGELFF	TGTGCCAGCAGCTTGACAGGGGGCCTTACGAGCACCGGGGAGCTGTTTTTT	NA	TRBV11-3	TRBJ2-2	TRBD1
CASSYSRVGSGSRSYEQYF	TGTGCCAGCAGTTACTCGAGAGTAGGTAGCGGGAGCAGATCATACGAGCAGTACTTC	NA	TRBV6-2/TRBV6-3	TRBJ2-7	TRBD2